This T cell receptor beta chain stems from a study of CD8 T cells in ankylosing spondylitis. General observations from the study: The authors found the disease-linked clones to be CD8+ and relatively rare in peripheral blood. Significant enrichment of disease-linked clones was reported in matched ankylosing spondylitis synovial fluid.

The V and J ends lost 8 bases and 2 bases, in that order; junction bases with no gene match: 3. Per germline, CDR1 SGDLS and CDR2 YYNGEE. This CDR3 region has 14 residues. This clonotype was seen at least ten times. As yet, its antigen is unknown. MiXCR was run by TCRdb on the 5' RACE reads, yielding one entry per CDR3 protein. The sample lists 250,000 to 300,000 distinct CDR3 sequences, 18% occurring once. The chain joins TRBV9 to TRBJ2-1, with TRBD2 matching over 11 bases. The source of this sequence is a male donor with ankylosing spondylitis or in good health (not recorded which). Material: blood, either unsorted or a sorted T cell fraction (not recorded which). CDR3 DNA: TGTGCCAGAACTAGCGGGAGTGCCTACAATGAGCAGTTCTTC. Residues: CARTSGSAYNEQFF.